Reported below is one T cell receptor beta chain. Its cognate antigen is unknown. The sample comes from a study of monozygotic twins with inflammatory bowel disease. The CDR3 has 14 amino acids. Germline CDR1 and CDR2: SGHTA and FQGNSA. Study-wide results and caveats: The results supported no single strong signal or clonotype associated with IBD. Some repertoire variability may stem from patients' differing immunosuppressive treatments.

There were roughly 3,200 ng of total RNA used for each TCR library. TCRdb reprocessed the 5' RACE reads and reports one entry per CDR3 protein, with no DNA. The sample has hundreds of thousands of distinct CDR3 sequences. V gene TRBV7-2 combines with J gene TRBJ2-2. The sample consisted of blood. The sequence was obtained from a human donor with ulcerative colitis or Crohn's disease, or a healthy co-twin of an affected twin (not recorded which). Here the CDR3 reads CASSQDWNTGELFF. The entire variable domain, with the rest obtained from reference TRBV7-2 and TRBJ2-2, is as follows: GAGVSQSPSNKVTEKGKDVELRCDPISGHTALYWYRQSLGQGLEFLIYFQGNSAPDKSGLPSDRFSAERTGGSVSTLTIQRTQQEDSAVYLCASSQDWNTGELFFGEGSRLTVL.